This T cell receptor (beta chain) came from a study of cytomegalovirus exposure and HLA in healthy donors. 60 Vbeta and 13 Jbeta primers were used in PCR. TCRdb keeps only in-frame clones here, not all; method: immunoSEQ multiplex PCR. Of some 170,000 clones in the sample, 70% to 90% were seen once. Germline CDR1 and CDR2: SEHNR and FQNEAQ (reference sequence). The CDR3 consists of 15 residues. V lost 5 bases to trimming and J lost 7 bases; unmatched junction nucleotides: 11. The receptor was derived from a woman aged 25 to 45 in good health and CMV-seronegative. Sequenced: PBMCs. The rearrangement joins TRBV7-9 to TRBJ2-4, with 7 positions matching TRBD2. The CDR3 bases are TGTGCCAGCAGCCCGCTCCTGACTAGCCCGAACATTCAGTACTTC. Protein: CASSPLLTSPNIQYF.